This is a list of T cell receptor beta chains from one sample in a study of blood T cells in healthy people across ages. TCRdb re-analysed the 5' RACE reads in MiXCR, keeping a single row per CDR3 protein. Of more than 1,000,000 distinct CDR3 sequences in the sample, almost 25% were seen once. This sample was also put to use in a study of T cells of mothers and their children.

Sequencing was performed on blood. Source of these receptors: a girl aged 2 to 9 in good health. Both conserved end residues are part of each CDR3. Fields, in order: CDR3 length, D gene, clone size, V gene, J gene, CDR3 DNA, CDR3 protein. The D gene is left open where the match is weak. Clone size appears in some rows only: once, few, many, or a class for an expanded clone.

13	.	.	TRBV25-1	TRBJ1-6	TGTGCCAGCACGAAGGGGGGAAAATCACCCCTCCACTTT	CASTKGGKSPLHF
14	.	.	TRBV5-1	TRBJ2-1	TGCGCCAGCAGCTTCGGGACTCAGGCAAATGAGCAGTTCTTC	CASSFGTQANEQFF
15	.	.	TRBV5-1	TRBJ2-1	TGCGCCAGCAGCTTGGAGGCCCCCCTCGGCCATGAGCAGTTCTTC	CASSLEAPLGHEQFF
14	TRBD2	.	TRBV20-1	TRBJ2-5	TGCAGTGCTAAAAGACTAGCGGATCAAGAGACCCAGTACTTC	CSAKRLADQETQYF
13	TRBD2	.	TRBV25-1	TRBJ2-4	TGTGCCAGCAGTTACGGGGGGACGGGCATTCAGTACTTC	CASSYGGTGIQYF
17	.	.	TRBV6-2/TRBV6-3	TRBJ2-2	TGTGCCAGCAGCCCCGAGGTAGCGGCCTCGAACACCGGGGAGCTGTTTTTT	CASSPEVAASNTGELFF
15	TRBD1	few	TRBV5-1	TRBJ2-1	TGCGCCAGCAGCTCAATGGGGACAGGGCCTGGTGAGCAGTTCTTC	CASSSMGTGPGEQFF
15	TRBD1	.	TRBV20-1	TRBJ2-1	TGCAGTGCTAGCGCTTCAGGGGGCAGGTACAATGAGCAGTTCTTC	CSASASGGRYNEQFF
14	TRBD1	few	TRBV2	TRBJ2-7	TGTGCCAGCCAGCTGACAGGGCCCTCCTACGAGCAGTACTTC	CASQLTGPSYEQYF
11	.	many	TRBV12-3/TRBV12-4	TRBJ2-1	TGTGCCAGCAGGGCCTACAATGAGCAGTTCTTC	CASRAYNEQFF
16	TRBD2	.	TRBV4-1	TRBJ2-1	TGCGCCAGCAGCTCCCAACTAGCGGGGGCCGGGTATGAGCAGTTCTTC	CASSSQLAGAGYEQFF
12	.	.	TRBV9	TRBJ2-3	TGTGCCAGCAGTGGGAATGCTGATACGCAGTATTTT	CASSGNADTQYF
16	.	.	TRBV27	TRBJ1-5	TGTGCCAGCAGTTTCCGGGGCGGGGAAGTCGGGCAGCCCCAGCATTTT	CASSFRGGEVGQPQHF
12	TRBD2	many	TRBV29-1	TRBJ2-5	TGCAGCGTTGTAACGGGAGGAGAGACCCAGTACTTC	CSVVTGGETQYF
13	TRBD1	few	TRBV28	TRBJ1-2	TGTGCCAGCAGAACGACAGGGGGCGGGGGCTACACCTTC	CASRTTGGGGYTF
16	.	few	TRBV7-9	TRBJ1-2	TGTGCCAGCAGCTTATCGGAGACAGAGTTTCCTTATGGCTACACCTTC	CASSLSETEFPYGYTF
14	TRBD2	few	TRBV29-1	TRBJ2-1	TGCAGCGTTGAGCGTCGACTAGCGCTCAATGAGCAGTTCTTC	CSVERRLALNEQFF
15	.	many	TRBV4-3	TRBJ2-1	TGCGCCAGCAGCCAAGATGGGACTGGGACAAATGAGCAGTTCTTC	CASSQDGTGTNEQFF
15	.	.	TRBV20-1	TRBJ1-3	TGCAGTGCACGGCGCGGTAGCTCTAATGGAAACACCATATATTTT	CSARRGSSNGNTIYF
15	.	.	TRBV7-2	TRBJ1-1	TGTGCCAGCAGCTCCCAAACAGGGATGAACACTGAAGCTTTCTTT	CASSSQTGMNTEAFF
13	.	.	TRBV2	TRBJ1-1	TGTGCCAGCAGTGAAGACTGGAGGACTGAAGCTTTCTTT	CASSEDWRTEAFF
13	TRBD1	once	TRBV2	TRBJ2-7	TGTGCCAGCTCCGGGACAGGGGGCTGGGAGCAGTACTTC	CASSGTGGWEQYF
15	.	.	TRBV6-6	TRBJ1-4	TGTGCCAGCAAAGAGTCGTTTGCAACTAATGAAAAACTGTTTTTT	CASKESFATNEKLFF
14	.	.	TRBV7-7	TRBJ2-3	TGTGCTAGCAGCTCCTTAACGGGGGCAGATACGCAGTATTTT	CASSSLTGADTQYF
15	.	.	TRBV5-1	TRBJ2-3	TGCGCCAGCAGCTTTTCCCCTGGGAGCACAGATACGCAGTATTTT	CASSFSPGSTDTQYF
15	.	.	TRBV7-9	TRBJ2-5	TGTGCCAGCAGCTTAGGTGCCTACTACCAAGAGACCCAGTGCTTC	CASSLGAYYQETQCF
16	TRBD2	few	TRBV4-1	TRBJ2-3	TGCGCCAGCAGCGTAGGACTAGCGAGTTCCACAGATACGCAGTATTTT	CASSVGLASSTDTQYF
14	.	.	TRBV27	TRBJ2-5	TGTGCCAGCGGGGAGCCGGGACTTCAAGAGACCCAGTACTTC	CASGEPGLQETQYF
11	.	.	TRBV20-1	TRBJ2-3	TGCAGTGCTAGATCGGCGGATACGCAGTATTTT	CSARSADTQYF
13	.	.	TRBV4-1	TRBJ1-4	TGCGCCAGCAGCGACCTAAAATTTGTAGAACTGTTTTTT	CASSDLKFVELFF
15	TRBD1	.	TRBV7-9	TRBJ1-6	TGTGCCACCGCTGGGGGACAGATGATAAATTCACCCCTCCACTTT	CATAGGQMINSPLHF
15	.	few	TRBV11-2	TRBJ2-5	TGTGCCAGCAGCTTAATCCGCGGGGCCCAAGAGACCCAGTACTTC	CASSLIRGAQETQYF
15	.	.	TRBV5-1	TRBJ2-5	TGCGCCAGCAGCTTCACGGATCGGGCGAAAGAGACCCAGTACTTC	CASSFTDRAKETQYF
15	.	few	TRBV13	TRBJ1-2	TGTGCCAGCAGCGCCCGACAGGAGTACCCCTATGGCTACACCTTC	CASSARQEYPYGYTF
15	.	.	TRBV20-1	TRBJ2-5	TGCAGTGCTAGATCGTCGGCCCTCAGGAGAGAGACCCAGTACTTC	CSARSSALRRETQYF
15	.	.	TRBV5-5	TRBJ1-5	TGTGCCAGCAGCTTCCAGGCCATTAGCAATCAGCCCCAGCATTTT	CASSFQAISNQPQHF
16	.	.	TRBV12-3/TRBV12-4	TRBJ1-1	TGTGCCAGCAGTTTGGGGGGTGAAGGAGGGAACACTGAAGCTTTCTTT	CASSLGGEGGNTEAFF
13	.	few	TRBV3-1	TRBJ2-1	TGTGCCAGCAGCCAGTTGGGTCCCTATGAGCAGTTCTTC	CASSQLGPYEQFF
13	.	.	TRBV10-3	TRBJ1-3	TGTGCCATCAGTGAAAACAGCCGAAACACCATATATTTT	CAISENSRNTIYF
16	TRBD1	few	TRBV7-9	TRBJ1-1	TGTGCCAGCAGCTACCGACCGGGACAGGGAGGGACTGAAGCTTTCTTT	CASSYRPGQGGTEAFF
15	.	.	TRBV12-3/TRBV12-4	TRBJ1-5	TGTGCCAGCAGTCCGCCCGGCGGGGATAATCAGCCCCAGCATTTT	CASSPPGGDNQPQHF
17	TRBD2	once	TRBV6-1	TRBJ2-5	TGTGCCAGCAGTGAAGCAGGGACTAGCGGGGTTCAAGAGACCCAGTACTTC	CASSEAGTSGVQETQYF
17	.	.	TRBV18	TRBJ2-3	TGTGCCAGCTCACCAACGGTAAGGGGTCCCGGACCAGATACGCAGTATTTT	CASSPTVRGPGPDTQYF
13	TRBD1	few	TRBV5-1	TRBJ2-7	TGCGCCAGCAGCAACAGGGGTATCGACGAGCAGTACTTC	CASSNRGIDEQYF
15	.	few	TRBV12-3/TRBV12-4	TRBJ2-7	TGTGCCAGCATGCCAAGCCGGGCCGAATTTTACGAGCAGTACTTC	CASMPSRAEFYEQYF
15	.	.	TRBV12-3/TRBV12-4	TRBJ1-1	TGTGCCAGCAGTCTTCTCAGAGGGATAGTCACTGAAGCTTTCTTT	CASSLLRGIVTEAFF